This entry describes one TCR beta chain. This clonotype showed up many times. Its antigen remains undetermined. Base qualities are not at hand, and no much larger clone is one base apart. The germline V end is reduced by 4 bases and the J end by 11 bases; junction bases left unmatched: 10. The CDR3 holds 13 amino acids from the cysteine to the phenylalanine. Only the CDR3 part of the read is kept: 39 bases, read in frame from the first base. The germline V gene (reference sequence) provides CDR1 MNHEY and CDR2 SMNVEV. Libraries of naive CD8 T cells were built from around 20,000 to 990,000 sorted cells, with 10%, 30% or 50% of the purified RNA used. Naive CD8 T cells were FACS-sorted as CD8+CD4-CCR7+CD45RA+ on a BD FACSAria II into RLT Plus buffer. To test detection sensitivity, Jurkat RNA equal to about nine TCR copies was added to samples of 20,000-1,000,000 naive CD8 T cells. Enrichment of CD8 T cells was performed with RosetteSep CD8+ T Cell Enrichment Cocktail and Ficoll-Paque, after which ACK red cell lysis was carried out.

The data stem from a study of molecular identifiers for immune sequencing clone quantification (dated by TCRdb to the late 2010s). About the full investigation: In a replicate experiment, RNA from roughly 21,000 or 96,000 naive CD8 T cells was split into five aliquots, four of which were sequenced. The study was a methods study using CD8 T cells to benchmark molecular-identifier clustering-based TCR repertoire sequencing (MIDCIRS) and TCR RNA copy counting. What the authors observed across the whole study: Clones above 20 RNA copies held over 99% of molecules in CMV-specific effector cells but under 1% in naive cells. The naive libraries included spiked-in Jurkat TCR RNA (roughly eleven copies' worth), and this Jurkat TCR RNA is not part of the donor repertoire. Modeling gave about 3.3 recovered TCR RNA copies per cell versus around 10 by digital PCR, implying around 30% capture efficiency. Spiked-in Jurkat TCR RNA equal to a single cell's worth was reported to be detectable even within one million naive CD8 T cells. Without barcode sub-clustering, chimeric consensus sequences inflated TCR diversity; chimeras reached as high as 47%. Highly expanded clone sizes could be underestimated if identical TCR molecules share a barcode.

Receptor amplification or capture employed PCR. Sequenced using an Illumina HiSeq 4000. Bulk TCR libraries were prepared as previously described, using TCR primers listed in Table S5. Total RNA was purified with the Qiagen AllPrep DNA/RNA kit. Reads from multiple sequencing runs of the same library were pooled before analysis. Per the original workflow: Reads were retained only if the reads had an exact TCR constant sequence, and the retained reads were trimmed to 150 nt and grouped according to their 12-nt molecular barcodes. Reads in each barcode group were sub-clustered using a 15% Levenshtein threshold, and a quality-weighted consensus sequence was built for each RNA molecule. Non-functional sequences were filtered out, along with any lower-count sequence sitting one edit away from another sequence. On the basis of fitting two negative binomial distributions, barcode sub-clusters with fewer than 20% of the maximum read count were discarded. TCRdb itself trimmed the public reads at Q25 with fastp, ran MiXCR and retained productive beta chains. Rows matching on CDR3 protein sequence are summarized as one entry with the most common DNA and genes. TCRdb's processing, not the authors', yielded these V and J calls. A total of some 100,000 distinct CDR3 sequences appear in this sample, around a fifth of them only once. The ten top clones hold 0.75% to 0.95% of the sample.

The chain uses TRBV27 and TRBJ1-1, with TRBD1 identical over 7 junction bases. This TCR was sampled from a human donor in good health. Some libraries in this study had Jurkat cell RNA spiked in. The sample comprised naive CD8+ T cells from blood, with Jurkat cell RNA spiked in. Interpreted using the paper, the cell subset or site label stands for: FACS-sorted CD8+CD4-CCR7+CD45RA+ naive T cells. The DNA reads TGTGCCAGCAGTTCGGGACAGTTAACAGCGGCTTTCTTT. Translated, it gives CASSSGQLTAAFF.